This T cell receptor beta chain was captured by sequencing in a study of blood T cell repertoires in COVID-19. Study-level background: Samples taken during acute and convalescent COVID-19 were collected in the United States, Italy and Spain.

CDR1 and CDR2 (germline): LNHDA, SQIVND (reference sequence). Trimming left V 5 bases short and J 4 bases short, with 15 bases between. This CDR3 has 15 amino acids. In the original analysis: Reference gene primer amplification gave estimated nucleated cell counts. Data came from immunoSEQ multiplex PCR; TCRdb stores just in-frame clones and leaves some out. V, J and clone size reflect that table, while D and trimming were determined from the DNA. The repertoire includes 400,000 to 500,000 clones, about nine tenths of them detected once, and 1.4% sits in the top ten. The source material was peripheral blood. V and J are TRBV19 and TRBJ1-3; the D gene is possibly TRBD1 (6 bases). The source of this sequence is a woman aged 25 to 39 with active or convalescent COVID-19. CDR3 DNA sequence: TGTGCCAGTAGTGCGAACAGGGTTGACGGAAACACCATATATTTT. Translating it yields CASSANRVDGNTIYF.